This is a list of T cell receptor beta chains from one sample in a study of blood T cell repertoires in COVID-19. Clones were sequenced by immunoSEQ multiplex PCR, and TCRdb holds only the in-frame ones, with some missing. The data show almost 55,000 clones, 90% seen once. Source material: peripheral blood. These receptors were collected from a woman aged 40 to 49 with active COVID-19. Each CDR3 is given with its conserved first and last residue. A D gene is named only where the DNA matches it firmly. Rows give clone size only sometimes, using once, few, many, or a class for an expanded clone.

d_call,j_call,clone_size,v_call,cdr3_aa,cdr3_nt
TRBD1,TRBJ2-1,NA,TRBV7-9,CASSLVTMLDRGLGVEQFF,TGTGCCAGCAGCTTAGTGACCATGCTAGACAGGGGGCTCGGCGTTGAGCAGTTCTTC
TRBD1,TRBJ2-1,NA,TRBV2,CASGGTGGVNEQFF,TGTGCCAGCGGCGGGACAGGGGGCGTCAATGAGCAGTTCTTC
NA,TRBJ1-2,NA,TRBV5-4,CASSLVGQGLYGYTF,TGTGCCAGCAGCTTGGTTGGCCAGGGTCTCTATGGCTACACCTTC
NA,TRBJ1-4,NA,TRBV10-3,CAISESPDPTLGARGGNEKLFF,TGTGCCATCAGTGAGTCCCCCGACCCGACCCTAGGAGCAAGAGGTGGGAATGAAAAACTGTTTTTT
NA,TRBJ1-5,NA,TRBV19,CASELSRAGQPQHF,TGTGCCAGTGAGCTGTCGCGTGCGGGTCAGCCCCAGCATTTT
TRBD1,TRBJ2-7,NA,TRBV29-1,CSVESGTGGEQYF,TGCAGCGTTGAGTCCGGGACAGGGGGCGAGCAGTACTTC
TRBD1,TRBJ1-1,NA,TRBV19,CASSTLPGTGNTEAFF,TGTGCCAGTAGTACGCTACCCGGGACAGGGAACACTGAAGCTTTCTTT
NA,TRBJ1-3,few,TRBV2,CASSEERGVGTIYF,TGTGCCAGCAGTGAAGAGCGTGGCGTGGGCACCATATATTTT
NA,TRBJ1-2,NA,TRBV5-6,CASSEGQIDYYGYTF,TGTGCCAGCAGCGAAGGACAAATAGATTACTATGGCTACACCTTC
TRBD1,TRBJ1-4,NA,TRBV5-1,CASSILGTGREKLFF,TGCGCCAGCAGCATCCTAGGGACAGGTCGTGAAAAACTGTTTTTT
TRBD2,TRBJ2-1,NA,TRBV19,CASIMTSGGANEQFF,TGTGCCAGTATCATGACTAGCGGGGGTGCCAATGAGCAGTTCTTC
NA,TRBJ2-1,once,TRBV5-4,CASSLSDRLSSYNEQFF,TGTGCCAGCAGCTTGAGTGACAGGTTGAGCTCCTACAATGAGCAGTTCTTC
NA,TRBJ1-6,NA,TRBV2,CASSYSGASSYNSPLHF,TGTGCCAGCAGTTACTCAGGGGCGAGCTCCTATAATTCACCCCTCCACTTT
TRBD1,TRBJ2-3,NA,TRBV2,CASSLLQGKGQYF,TGTGCCAGCAGTCTACTACAGGGGAAGGGGCAGTATTTT
NA,TRBJ2-3,NA,TRBV6-4,CASREIPSSTDTQYF,TGTGCCAGCAGGGAGATACCCTCTAGCACAGATACGCAGTATTTT
TRBD1,TRBJ2-7,once,TRBV2,CASIQTGLSYEQYF,TGTGCCAGCATTCAGACAGGGCTCTCCTACGAGCAGTACTTC
TRBD2,TRBJ2-3,NA,TRBV9,CASSVLSGGAADTQYF,TGTGCCAGCAGCGTACTATCGGGGGGGGCGGCAGATACGCAGTATTTT
TRBD2,TRBJ2-1,NA,TRBV5-1,CASSLMVSGAYNEQFF,TGCGCCAGCAGCTTGATGGTTAGCGGGGCCTACAATGAGCAGTTCTTC
NA,TRBJ2-3,NA,TRBV25-1,CASTGLYTDTQYF,TGTGCCAGCACCGGACTATACACAGATACGCAGTATTTT
TRBD1,TRBJ1-4,NA,TRBV20-1,CSASYRGREKLFF,TGCAGTGCTAGTTACAGGGGGCGTGAAAAACTGTTTTTT
NA,TRBJ1-2,few,TRBV7-3,CASSLQGGHLTGYTF,TGTGCCAGCAGCTTACAGGGAGGTCATTTAACGGGCTACACCTTC
NA,TRBJ2-3,NA,TRBV4-1,CASSQFPFDTQYF,TGCGCCAGCAGCCAATTCCCATTTGATACGCAGTATTTT
TRBD1,TRBJ1-5,NA,TRBV2,CASSGQGGQPQHF,TGTGCCAGCAGTGGACAGGGAGGACAGCCCCAGCATTTT
TRBD1,TRBJ1-1,NA,TRBV5-1,CASSSIQGNAEAFF,TGCGCCAGCAGCTCAATACAGGGGAACGCTGAAGCTTTCTTT
NA,TRBJ1-2,NA,TRBV6-2/TRBV6-3,CASSYTGRELYGYTF,TGTGCCAGCAGTTACACAGGGAGGGAGCTATATGGCTACACCTTC
TRBD2,TRBJ2-2,NA,TRBV5-4,CASSHRGGDTGELFF,TGTGCCAGCAGTCATCGGGGGGGAGACACCGGGGAGCTGTTTTTT
NA,TRBJ1-2,NA,TRBV7-9,CASSLAGGVGYTF,TGTGCCAGCAGCTTAGCTGGGGGGGTTGGCTACACCTTC
NA,TRBJ2-3,NA,TRBV2,CASNAGINTDTQYF,TGTGCCAGCAACGCGGGGATTAACACAGATACGCAGTATTTT
NA,TRBJ2-7,many,TRBV30,CAWSSRQVPSYEQYF,TGTGCCTGGAGTTCACGGCAGGTCCCCTCCTACGAGCAGTACTTC
NA,TRBJ1-1,NA,TRBV29-1,CSVGVGGPGNTEAFF,TGCAGCGTTGGGGTTGGGGGCCCTGGGAACACTGAAGCTTTCTTT
TRBD2,TRBJ2-7,NA,TRBV4-2,CASSQGASGGYEQYF,TGTGCCAGCAGCCAAGGGGCTAGCGGGGGGTACGAGCAGTACTTC
NA,TRBJ1-3,NA,TRBV6-5,CAGAGNGNTIYF,TGTGCCGGGGCAGGGAATGGAAACACCATATATTTT
TRBD2,TRBJ2-3,NA,TRBV12-3/TRBV12-4,CASSLGGRTTQYF,TGTGCCAGCAGTTTGGGAGGGCGTACAACGCAGTATTTT
TRBD2,TRBJ2-3,once,TRBV6-2/TRBV6-3,CASSTLAGVDTQYF,TGTGCCAGCAGTACCCTAGCGGGGGTAGATACGCAGTATTTT
NA,TRBJ2-3,once,TRBV30,CAWSGTFGTDTQYF,TGTGCCTGGAGTGGGACATTTGGCACAGATACGCAGTATTTT
TRBD1,TRBJ1-1,NA,TRBV6-4,CASSEEGAGKAFF,TGTGCCAGCAGTGAAGAGGGGGCGGGAAAAGCTTTCTTT
NA,TRBJ2-3,once,TRBV7-2,CASSLALPGDTQYF,TGTGCCAGCAGCTTAGCGCTCCCCGGGGATACGCAGTATTTT
NA,TRBJ1-2,NA,TRBV6-2/TRBV6-3,CASSYSRGFNYGYTF,TGTGCCAGCAGTTACTCGAGAGGATTTAACTATGGCTACACCTTC
NA,TRBJ1-1,NA,TRBV6-5,CASSYYGQKNTEAFF,TGTGCCAGCAGTTACTACGGACAGAAGAACACTGAAGCTTTCTTT
TRBD1,TRBJ2-7,NA,TRBV28,CASSVPGQIKNYEQYF,TGTGCCAGCAGTGTACCGGGACAGATTAAAAACTACGAGCAGTACTTC
NA,TRBJ2-7,once,TRBV29-1,CSVVEQLVPYEQYF,TGCAGCGTTGTTGAACAGCTCGTTCCCTACGAGCAGTACTTC
NA,TRBJ1-1,NA,TRBV7-9,CASSLVGQGVTEAFF,TGTGCCAGCAGCTTAGTTGGACAAGGGGTCACTGAAGCTTTCTTT
NA,TRBJ1-2,NA,TRBV12-3/TRBV12-4,CASSLSRNYGYTF,TGTGCCAGCAGTTTATCCCGTAACTATGGCTACACCTTC
NA,TRBJ1-2,NA,TRBV3-1/TRBV3-2,CASSQGYREPKRGYTF,TGTGCCAGCAGCCAAGGATATCGGGAACCTAAAAGGGGCTACACCTTC
TRBD1,TRBJ2-2,once,TRBV19,CASRTGVGTGELFF,TGTGCCAGCCGGACAGGGGTGGGCACCGGGGAGCTGTTTTTT
TRBD2,TRBJ2-5,once,TRBV5-1,CASSMGTSEKETQYF,TGCGCCAGCAGCATGGGGACTAGCGAAAAAGAGACCCAGTACTTC
NA,TRBJ1-3,NA,TRBV9,CASSSGDLSSGNTIYF,TGTGCCAGCAGCTCCGGCGACTTGAGCTCTGGAAACACCATATATTTT
TRBD2,TRBJ2-5,once,TRBV7-3,CASSLNPGGQETQYF,TGTGCCAGCAGCTTAAATCCGGGGGGGCAAGAGACCCAGTACTTC
TRBD1,TRBJ1-2,once,TRBV6-6,CASSSGTGAHYGYTF,TGTGCCAGCAGTTCGGGGACAGGAGCACACTATGGCTACACCTTC
TRBD1,TRBJ1-5,NA,TRBV19,CASSIPRDRGLGTTQPQHF,TGTGCCAGTAGTATCCCTCGGGACAGGGGGCTAGGGACAACTCAGCCCCAGCATTTT
TRBD1,TRBJ1-2,NA,TRBV11-3,CASSPTSGGTNYGYTF,TGTGCCAGCAGCCCTACCTCAGGGGGGACTAACTATGGCTACACCTTC
TRBD1,TRBJ1-2,NA,TRBV4-2,CASSQAEGQGGYGYTF,TGTGCCAGCAGCCAAGCCGAGGGACAGGGAGGCTATGGCTACACCTTC
NA,TRBJ2-7,few,TRBV4-2,CASSQDQRDEQYF,TGTGCCAGCAGCCAAGACCAGAGGGACGAGCAGTACTTC
NA,TRBJ1-5,NA,TRBV6-1,CASSEEVGIDNQPQHF,TGTGCCAGCAGTGAAGAAGTCGGGATCGACAATCAGCCCCAGCATTTT